Reported below is one T cell receptor beta chain. Its antigen is undetermined. TCRdb re-analysed the reads in MiXCR, keeping a single row per CDR3 protein. The profile covers approximately 200,000 distinct CDR3 sequences, with 22% appearing a single time and about 18% taken by the ten largest. This record comes from a study of T cell repertoires in cytomegalovirus infection. Overall study context: The public TCR beta signatures pointed to both CMV infection and matching HLA type.

Study results and caveats: The ex vivo response showed dominance by HLA-C-restricted CMV-specific TCR beta clonotypes. People with CMV and the relevant HLA were identified by cumulative public TCR beta family frequency.

The specimen was CD8+ T cells from PBMCs. This TCR was recovered from a human donor in good health (CMV status not recorded). Some clones in this sample may be carry-over from other donors' samples.

The CDR3 nucleotides are TGCAGCTTTTTCAAGGCGAACACCGGGGAGCTGTTTTTT. Protein sequence: CSFFKANTGELFF. The rearrangement links TRBV29-1 to TRBJ2-2, with D unclear. Germline V gene sequence: CDR1 SQVTM, CDR2 ANQGSEA. The CDR3 is 13 amino acids. V was cut by 8 bases and J by 0 bases, with 10 bases left in between.